This T cell receptor beta chain was recovered during a study of cytomegalovirus exposure and HLA in healthy donors. General study points: TCR beta sequences numbering 15,000 to 20,000 were associated with HLA alleles at 0.05 false discovery rate in a later analysis.

Comments on this clone: What it binds is unknown.

PCR used 60 Vbeta primers and 13 Jbeta primers. TCRdb's table, derived via immunoSEQ multiplex PCR, lists solely in-frame clones and lacks some. The sample records some 99,000 clones, about 80% being singletons. With 3 bases clipped from V and 2 bases from J, the junction kept 10 bases outside the gene matches. Germline CDR1 and CDR2: MNHEY and SMNVEV (reference sequence). The CDR3 is 16 amino acids. This TCR was recovered from a man aged 35 to 55 in good health and CMV-seronegative. Material for sequencing was PBMCs. The chain has TRBV27 and TRBJ2-7; 7 nucleotides match TRBD1. The CDR3 loop is CASSFSIWDRTYEQYF. The CDR3, as DNA: TGTGCCAGCAGTTTCTCCATTTGGGACAGAACCTACGAGCAGTACTTC.